The TCR beta chain under discussion was sequenced for a study of response to subunit inactivated influenza vaccine. General study points: A suggestion made by the authors is that each seasonal influenza vaccination recruits few new T cells.

Note on this clonotype: What it recognizes is unknown.

The V and J ends lost 0 bases and 5 bases, in that order; junction bases with no gene match: 15. Germline CDR1 is MGHRA and CDR2 is YSYEKL. The CDR3 consists of 20 residues. One entry per CDR3 protein, called by TCRdb with MiXCR from the RT-PCR reads. The table has some 500,000 distinct CDR3 sequences, around 25% seen once. The chain combines TRBV4-1 with TRBJ2-1; 11 bases align to TRBD2. The receptor was isolated from a man aged 45 to 65 who received an inactivated influenza vaccine. This material consisted of CD4+ T cells sorted from PBMCs, taken about 5 days after vaccination. The CDR3 DNA reads as TGCGCCAGCAGCCAAGACCTCCCGACTAGCGGGACTATCCTCAACAATGAGCAGTTCTTC. It codes for CASSQDLPTSGTILNNEQFF.